This TCR beta chain is drawn from a study of T cell responses to AZD1222 COVID-19 vaccine. The CDR3 consists of 14 residues. Trimming took 5 bases from V and 7 from J, leaving 13 bases between them. CDR1 SGHRS and CDR2 YFSETQ come from the germline V gene. Only in-frame clones appear in the TCRdb table, and some are missing; sequencing was by immunoSEQ multiplex PCR. The table has about 85,000 clones, roughly 90% seen once. The TCR comes from an adult in good health. The chain uses TRBV5-1 and TRBJ1-6; TRBD1 might be the D (6 bases). Here the sequenced sample was peripheral blood, taken on day 0 of AZD1222 vaccination. CDR3 coding DNA: TGCGCCAGCAGTGCTAACAGGGAGAATTCACCCCTCCACTTT. Amino acid sequence: CASSANRENSPLHF.